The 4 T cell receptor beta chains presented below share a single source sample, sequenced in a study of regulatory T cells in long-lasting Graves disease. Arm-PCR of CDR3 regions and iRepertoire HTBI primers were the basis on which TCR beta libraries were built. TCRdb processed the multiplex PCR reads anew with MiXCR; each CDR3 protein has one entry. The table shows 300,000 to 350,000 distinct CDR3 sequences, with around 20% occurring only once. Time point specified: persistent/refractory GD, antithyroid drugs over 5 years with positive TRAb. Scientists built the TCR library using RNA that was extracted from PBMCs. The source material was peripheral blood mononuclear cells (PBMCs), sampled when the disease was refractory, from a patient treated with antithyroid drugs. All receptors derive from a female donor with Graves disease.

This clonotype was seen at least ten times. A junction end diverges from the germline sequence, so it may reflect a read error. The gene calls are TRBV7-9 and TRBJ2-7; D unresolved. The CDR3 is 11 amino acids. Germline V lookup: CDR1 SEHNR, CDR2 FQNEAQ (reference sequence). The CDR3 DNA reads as TGTGCCAGCAGCTTTTCCTCCGAGCAGTACTTC. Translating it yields CASSFSSEQYF.

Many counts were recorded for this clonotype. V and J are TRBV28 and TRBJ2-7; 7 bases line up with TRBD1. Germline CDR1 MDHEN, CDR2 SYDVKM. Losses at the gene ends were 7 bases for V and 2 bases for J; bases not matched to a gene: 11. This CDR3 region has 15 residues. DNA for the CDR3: TGTGCCAGCAACCTATCGGGGACAGCTACCTACGAGCAGTACTTC. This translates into CASNLSGTATYEQYF.

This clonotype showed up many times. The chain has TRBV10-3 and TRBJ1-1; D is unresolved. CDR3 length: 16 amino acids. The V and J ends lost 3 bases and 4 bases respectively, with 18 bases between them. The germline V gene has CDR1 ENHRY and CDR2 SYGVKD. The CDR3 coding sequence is TGTGCCATCAGTGAATCGGGAGGGATGGTGGGCACTGAAGCTTTCTTT. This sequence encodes CAISESGGMVGTEAFF.

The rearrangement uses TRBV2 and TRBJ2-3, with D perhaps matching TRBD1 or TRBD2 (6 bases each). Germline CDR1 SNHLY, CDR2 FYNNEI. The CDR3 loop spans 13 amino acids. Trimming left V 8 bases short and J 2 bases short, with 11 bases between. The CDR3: CASGGGFTDTQYF. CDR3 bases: TGTGCCAGCGGAGGGGGGTTCACAGATACGCAGTATTTT.